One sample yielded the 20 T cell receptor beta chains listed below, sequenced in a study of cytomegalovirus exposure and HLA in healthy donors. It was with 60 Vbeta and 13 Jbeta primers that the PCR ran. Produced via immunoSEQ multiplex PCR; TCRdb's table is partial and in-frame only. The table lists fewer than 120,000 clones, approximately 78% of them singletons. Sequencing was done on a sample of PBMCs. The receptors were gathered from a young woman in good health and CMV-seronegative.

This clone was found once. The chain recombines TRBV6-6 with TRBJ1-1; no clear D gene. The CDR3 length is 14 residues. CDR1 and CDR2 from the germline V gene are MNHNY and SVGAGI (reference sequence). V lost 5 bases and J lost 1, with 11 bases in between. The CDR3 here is CASSAGMGNTEAFF. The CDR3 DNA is TGTGCCAGCAGTGCGGGGATGGGGAACACTGAAGCTTTCTTT.

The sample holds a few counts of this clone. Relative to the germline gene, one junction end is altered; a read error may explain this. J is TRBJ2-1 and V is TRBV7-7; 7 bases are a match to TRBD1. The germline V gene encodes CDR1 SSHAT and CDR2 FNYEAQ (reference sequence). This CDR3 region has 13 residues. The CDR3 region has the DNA TGTGCTAGCAGCCGGGGACAGAACCATGAGCAGTTCTTC. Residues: CASSRGQNHEQFF.

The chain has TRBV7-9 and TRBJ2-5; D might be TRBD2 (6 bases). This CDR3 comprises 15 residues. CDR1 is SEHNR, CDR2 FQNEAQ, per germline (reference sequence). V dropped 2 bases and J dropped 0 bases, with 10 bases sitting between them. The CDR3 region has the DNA TGTGCCAGCAGCTTATGGGGGGAAAACCAAGAGACCCAGTACTTC. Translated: CASSLWGENQETQYF.

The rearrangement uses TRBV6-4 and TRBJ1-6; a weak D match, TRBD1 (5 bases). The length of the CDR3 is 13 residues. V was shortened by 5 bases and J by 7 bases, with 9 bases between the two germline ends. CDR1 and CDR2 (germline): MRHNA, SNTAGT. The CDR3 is CASSPGGNSPLHF. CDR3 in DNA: TGTGCCAGCAGTCCCGGGGGGAATTCACCCCTCCACTTT.

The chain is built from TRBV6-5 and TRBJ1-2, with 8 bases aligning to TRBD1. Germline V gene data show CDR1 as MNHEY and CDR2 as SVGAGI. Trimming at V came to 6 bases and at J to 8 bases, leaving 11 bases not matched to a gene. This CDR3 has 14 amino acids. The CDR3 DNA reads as TGTGCCAGCAGCTACGACAGGGGTCTTTCGGGCTACACCTTC. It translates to CASSYDRGLSGYTF.

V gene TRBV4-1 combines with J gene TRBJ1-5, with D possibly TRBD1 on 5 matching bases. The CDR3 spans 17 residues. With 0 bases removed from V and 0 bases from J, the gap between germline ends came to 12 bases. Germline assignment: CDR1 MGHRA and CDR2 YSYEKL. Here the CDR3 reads CASSQDPGMSSNQPQHF. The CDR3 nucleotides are TGCGCCAGCAGCCAAGATCCAGGGATGAGTAGCAATCAGCCCCAGCATTTT.

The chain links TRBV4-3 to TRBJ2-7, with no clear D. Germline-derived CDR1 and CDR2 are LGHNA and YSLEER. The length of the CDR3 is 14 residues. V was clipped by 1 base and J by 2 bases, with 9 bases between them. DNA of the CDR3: TGCGCCAGCAGCCAAGTTGGCAGCGCCTACGAGCAGTACTTC. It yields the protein CASSQVGSAYEQYF.

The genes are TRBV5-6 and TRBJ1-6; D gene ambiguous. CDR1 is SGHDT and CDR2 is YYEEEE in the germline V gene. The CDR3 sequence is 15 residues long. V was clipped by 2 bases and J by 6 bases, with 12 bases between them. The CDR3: CASSFSVGLNSPLHF. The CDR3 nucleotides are TGTGCCAGCAGCTTTTCCGTGGGCCTTAATTCACCCCTCCACTTT.

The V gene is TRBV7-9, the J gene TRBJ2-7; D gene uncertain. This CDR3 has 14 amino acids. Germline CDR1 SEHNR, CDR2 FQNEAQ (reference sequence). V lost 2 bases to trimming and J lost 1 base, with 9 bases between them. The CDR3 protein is CASSLTASSYEQYF. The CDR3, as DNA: TGTGCCAGCAGCTTAACAGCCAGTTCCTACGAGCAGTACTTC.

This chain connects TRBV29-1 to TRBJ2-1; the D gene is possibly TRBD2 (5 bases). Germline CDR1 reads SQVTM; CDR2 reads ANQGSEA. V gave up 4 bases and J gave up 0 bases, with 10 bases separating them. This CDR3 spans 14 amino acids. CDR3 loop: CSVVRGSSYNEQFF. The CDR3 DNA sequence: TGCAGCGTTGTTAGAGGGAGCTCCTACAATGAGCAGTTCTTC.

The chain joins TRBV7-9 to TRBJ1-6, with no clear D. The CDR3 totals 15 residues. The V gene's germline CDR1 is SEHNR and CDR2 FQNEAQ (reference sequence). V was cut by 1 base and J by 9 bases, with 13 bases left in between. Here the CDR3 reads CASSLGGPGSSPLHF. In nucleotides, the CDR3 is TGTGCCAGCAGCTTAGGTGGCCCTGGGAGTTCACCCCTCCACTTT.

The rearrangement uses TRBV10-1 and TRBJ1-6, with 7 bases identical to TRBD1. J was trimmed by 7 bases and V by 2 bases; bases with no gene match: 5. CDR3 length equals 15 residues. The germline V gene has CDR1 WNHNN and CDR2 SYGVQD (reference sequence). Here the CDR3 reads CASSEGRGANSPLHF. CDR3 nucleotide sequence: TGCGCCAGCAGTGAGGGCAGGGGGGCGAATTCACCCCTCCACTTT.

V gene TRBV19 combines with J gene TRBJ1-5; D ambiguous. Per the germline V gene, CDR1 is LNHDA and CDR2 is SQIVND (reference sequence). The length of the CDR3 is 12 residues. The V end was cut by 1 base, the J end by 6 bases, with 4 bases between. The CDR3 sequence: CASSIAVQPQHF. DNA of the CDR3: TGTGCCAGTAGTATAGCGGTTCAGCCCCAGCATTTT.

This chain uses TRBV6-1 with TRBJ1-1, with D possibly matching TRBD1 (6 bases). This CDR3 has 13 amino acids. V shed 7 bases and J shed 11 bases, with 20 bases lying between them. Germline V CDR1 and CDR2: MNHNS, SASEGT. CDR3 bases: TGTGCCAGCATAACGACAGGAGTTTCTGGTGCTTTCTTT. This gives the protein CASITTGVSGAFF.

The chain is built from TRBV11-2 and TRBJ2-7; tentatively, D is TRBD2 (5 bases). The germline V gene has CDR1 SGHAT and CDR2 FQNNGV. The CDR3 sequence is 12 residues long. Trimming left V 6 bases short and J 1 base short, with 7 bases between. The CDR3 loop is CASRTGSYEQYF. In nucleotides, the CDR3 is TGTGCCAGCAGGACGGGGTCCTACGAGCAGTACTTC.

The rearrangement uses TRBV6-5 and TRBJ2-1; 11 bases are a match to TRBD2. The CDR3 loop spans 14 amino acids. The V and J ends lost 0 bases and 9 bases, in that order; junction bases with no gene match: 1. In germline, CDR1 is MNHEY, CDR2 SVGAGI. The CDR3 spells CASSYSSGGAEQFF. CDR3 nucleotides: TGTGCCAGCAGTTACTCTAGCGGGGGGGCTGAGCAGTTCTTC.

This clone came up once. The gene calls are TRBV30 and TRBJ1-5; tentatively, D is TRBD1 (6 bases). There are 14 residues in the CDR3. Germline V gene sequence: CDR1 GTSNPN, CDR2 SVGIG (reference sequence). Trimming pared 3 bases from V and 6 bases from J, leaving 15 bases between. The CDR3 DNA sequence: TGTGCCTGGAGCCGAACAGGGCGCGGTCAGCCCCAGCATTTT. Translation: CAWSRTGRGQPQHF. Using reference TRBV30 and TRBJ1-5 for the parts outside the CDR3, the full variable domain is SQTIHQWPATLVQPVGSPLSLECTVEGTSNPNLYWYRQAAGRGLQLLFYSVGIGQISSEVPQNLSASRPQDRQFILSSKKLLLSDSGFYLCAWSRTGRGQPQHFGDGTRLSIL.

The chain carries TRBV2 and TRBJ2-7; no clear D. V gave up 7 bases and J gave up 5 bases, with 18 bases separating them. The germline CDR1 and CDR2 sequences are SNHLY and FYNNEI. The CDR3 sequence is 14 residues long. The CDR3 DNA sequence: TGTGCCAGCATTTTTGACTCCTCGGTCGACGAGCAGTACTTC. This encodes CASIFDSSVDEQYF.

The CDR3 is CASRRDFGQPQHF. The CDR3 region has the DNA TGTGCCAGCAGGAGGGACTTTGGACAGCCCCAGCATTTT. The rearrangement links TRBV2 to TRBJ1-5, with D possibly matching TRBD1 (5 bases). This CDR3 region has 13 residues. In germline, CDR1 is SNHLY, CDR2 FYNNEI. Trimming shortened V by 6 bases and J by 7 bases, and 13 bases separated the two germline ends.

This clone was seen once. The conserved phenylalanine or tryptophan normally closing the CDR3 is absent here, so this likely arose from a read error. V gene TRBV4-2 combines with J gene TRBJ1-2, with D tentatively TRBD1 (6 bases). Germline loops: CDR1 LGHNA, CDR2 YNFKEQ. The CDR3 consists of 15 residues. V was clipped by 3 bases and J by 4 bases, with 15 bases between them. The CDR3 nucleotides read TGTGCCAGCAGCCAGCCCAGAAGCAGGGGCTATGGCTACACCCTC. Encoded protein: CASSQPRSRGYGYTL.